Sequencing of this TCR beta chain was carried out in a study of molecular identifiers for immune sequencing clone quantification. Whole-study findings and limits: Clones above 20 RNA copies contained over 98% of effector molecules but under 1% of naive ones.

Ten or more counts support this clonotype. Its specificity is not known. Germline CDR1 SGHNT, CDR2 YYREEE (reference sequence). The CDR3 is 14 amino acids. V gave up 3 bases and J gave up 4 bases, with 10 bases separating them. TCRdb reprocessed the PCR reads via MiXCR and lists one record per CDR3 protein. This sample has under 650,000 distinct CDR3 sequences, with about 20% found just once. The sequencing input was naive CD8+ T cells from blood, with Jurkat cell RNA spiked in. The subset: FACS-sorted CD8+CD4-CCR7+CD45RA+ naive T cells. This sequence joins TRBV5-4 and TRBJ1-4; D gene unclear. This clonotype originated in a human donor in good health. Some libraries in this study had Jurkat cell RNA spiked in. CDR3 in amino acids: CASSSERNNEKLFF. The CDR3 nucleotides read TGTGCCAGCAGCTCCGAGCGGAATAATGAAAAACTGTTTTTT.